A selection of T cell receptor beta chains follows, all from one sample in a study of cytomegalovirus exposure and HLA in healthy donors. Profiling relied on immunoSEQ multiplex PCR, and the TCRdb table lists in-frame clones only, not all of them. The table records 160,000 or so clones, less than 90% of them present only once. Source material: PBMCs. The source is a woman between 18 and 29 years old in good health and CMV-seronegative. The CDR3 runs from the conserved cysteine through the conserved F or W. The D gene is left open where the match is weak. Size values are once, few and many counts, or a class for expanded clones, and some rows have none.

DNA: TGTGCCTGGAGCCCCCCCAGCGGTAACTACGAGCAGTACTTC; CDR3: CAWSPPSGNYEQYF; D: -; size: -; V: TRBV30; J: TRBJ2-7
DNA: TGTGCCAGCAGCGGGACAGGGCCGTGGTACGAGCAGTACTTC; CDR3: CASSGTGPWYEQYF; D: TRBD1; size: -; V: TRBV28; J: TRBJ2-7
DNA: TGTGCCAGTAAGGCAGGGGGAAATGACTATGGCTACACCTTC; CDR3: CASKAGGNDYGYTF; D: TRBD1; size: -; V: TRBV19; J: TRBJ1-2
DNA: TGTGCCAGCAGTGAACCAGGACAGTTTTACAATGAGCAGTTCTTC; CDR3: CASSEPGQFYNEQFF; D: -; size: -; V: TRBV6-1; J: TRBJ2-1
DNA: TGTGCCAGTAGACGGGAGGGCACAGATACGCAGTATTTT; CDR3: CASRREGTDTQYF; D: TRBD2; size: -; V: TRBV19; J: TRBJ2-3
DNA: TGCAGCGTTGCCACGGTGGAGCGGGTAACGAATGAGCAGTTCTTC; CDR3: CSVATVERVTNEQFF; D: -; size: -; V: TRBV29-1; J: TRBJ2-1
DNA: TGTGCCAGTAGTATAATAGGGACAAAGACCCAGTACTTC; CDR3: CASSIIGTKTQYF; D: -; size: -; V: TRBV19; J: TRBJ2-5
DNA: TGTGCCAGCAGGATGAACAGGGGGAACTATGGCTACACCTTC; CDR3: CASRMNRGNYGYTF; D: TRBD1; size: -; V: TRBV6-5; J: TRBJ1-2
DNA: TGCGCCAGCAGCTTGGGAGCGGGTCTAGCCAATGAGCAGTTCTTC; CDR3: CASSLGAGLANEQFF; D: -; size: -; V: TRBV5-1; J: TRBJ2-1
DNA: TGTGCCAGCAGCTTTAGCGGGGATTCCTACGAGCAGTACTTC; CDR3: CASSFSGDSYEQYF; D: TRBD2; size: -; V: TRBV5-4; J: TRBJ2-7
DNA: TGTGCCTGGAGTGTAAGTGCGAATCCTCAGCCCCAGCATTTT; CDR3: CAWSVSANPQPQHF; D: -; size: -; V: TRBV30; J: TRBJ1-5
DNA: TGTGCCAGCAGTTTAGGTATAAGAGTGGGCAGGAGGCCCTACGAGCAGTACTTC; CDR3: CASSLGIRVGRRPYEQYF; D: -; size: -; V: TRBV27; J: TRBJ2-7
DNA: TGTGCCAGCAGGTCAAAGGGGGGGCGCCATGAAAAACTGTTTTTT; CDR3: CASRSKGGRHEKLFF; D: -; size: -; V: TRBV28; J: TRBJ1-4
DNA: TGCGGAACAGGTTCACCCCTCCACTTT; CDR3: CGTGSPLHF; D: -; size: -; V: TRBV20-1; J: TRBJ1-6
DNA: TGTGCCAGTAGGTCAGGGTTTGAGCAGTTCTTC; CDR3: CASRSGFEQFF; D: -; size: -; V: TRBV19; J: TRBJ2-1
DNA: TGTGCCTGGGAAACGGACAGGGGCGGGAATCAGCCCCAGCATTTT; CDR3: CAWETDRGGNQPQHF; D: TRBD1; size: -; V: TRBV30; J: TRBJ1-5
DNA: TGTGCCAGCAGTTTAGGGACACCGATCACGCGGGCGTACTTC; CDR3: CASSLGTPITRAYF; D: -; size: -; V: TRBV27; J: TRBJ2-7
DNA: TGTGCCAGCAGTCCTAACGTCCGGGACACCCTACCCTACGAGCAGTACTTC; CDR3: CASSPNVRDTLPYEQYF; D: -; size: -; V: TRBV27; J: TRBJ2-7
DNA: TGTGCCAGCAGTGATGGCACCACAGATACGCAGTATTTT; CDR3: CASSDGTTDTQYF; D: -; size: -; V: TRBV2; J: TRBJ2-3
DNA: TGTGCCAGCAGTCGGGGACAGGGTAATCAGCCCCAGCATTTT; CDR3: CASSRGQGNQPQHF; D: TRBD1; size: -; V: TRBV27; J: TRBJ1-5
DNA: TGTGCTCGGCGTGGATGGGTTGGGCTGAAAAACATTCAGTACTTC; CDR3: CARRGWVGLKNIQYF; D: -; size: -; V: TRBV27; J: TRBJ2-4
DNA: TGTGCCAGCAGCCCTAGACTACTTCTTAAGTACAATGAGCAGTTCTTC; CDR3: CASSPRLLLKYNEQFF; D: -; size: -; V: TRBV28; J: TRBJ2-1
DNA: TGTGCCAGCTCACCAGGGGGGGCTGGGGGCACTGAAGCTTTCTTT; CDR3: CASSPGGAGGTEAFF; D: -; size: -; V: TRBV18; J: TRBJ1-1
DNA: TGTGCCAGCAGCCAAGATTGGTCTAGCTACCAGGAGGATACGCAGTATTTT; CDR3: CASSQDWSSYQEDTQYF; D: -; size: -; V: TRBV4-2; J: TRBJ2-3
DNA: TGTGCTAGTGCCGCGGGAAGACAGGGGCGATACACAGATACGCAGTATTTT; CDR3: CASAAGRQGRYTDTQYF; D: TRBD1; size: -; V: TRBV12-5; J: TRBJ2-3
DNA: TGCGCCAGCAGCGCCCCCCCGGGCCAAGAGACCCAGTACTTC; CDR3: CASSAPPGQETQYF; D: -; size: once; V: TRBV5-1; J: TRBJ2-5
DNA: TGTGCCAGCTCGATCGGGACAGGATTTCTCTCTGGAAACACCATATATTTT; CDR3: CASSIGTGFLSGNTIYF; D: TRBD1; size: -; V: TRBV18; J: TRBJ1-3
DNA: TGTGCCACCAGCAGAGATCACGGGAAGACCGGGGAGCTGTTTTTT; CDR3: CATSRDHGKTGELFF; D: -; size: once; V: TRBV15; J: TRBJ2-2
DNA: TGTGCCAGCAGATTGAGAGTCACAGATACGCAGTATTTT; CDR3: CASRLRVTDTQYF; D: -; size: -; V: TRBV28; J: TRBJ2-3
DNA: TGTGCCAGCAGCTTAGGGCTAGCGGGGAACACAGATACGCAGTATTTT; CDR3: CASSLGLAGNTDTQYF; D: TRBD2; size: -; V: TRBV7-9; J: TRBJ2-3
DNA: TGTGCCAGCAGCATAAGCTCCAGGGGGCCGGGAGAGACCCAGTACTTC; CDR3: CASSISSRGPGETQYF; D: TRBD1; size: once; V: TRBV7-3; J: TRBJ2-5
DNA: TGCGCCAGCAGCTGGACAGGGGGAGTTGGGGCTAATGAAAAACTGTTTTTT; CDR3: CASSWTGGVGANEKLFF; D: TRBD1; size: few; V: TRBV5-1; J: TRBJ1-4
DNA: TGCGCCAGCAACTGGGGGGAGGGGACTGAAGCTTTCTTT; CDR3: CASNWGEGTEAFF; D: -; size: -; V: TRBV5-1; J: TRBJ1-1
DNA: TGTGCCAGCGGGCGGGAGGGCTTCTCAGATACGCAGTATTTT; CDR3: CASGREGFSDTQYF; D: TRBD2; size: -; V: TRBV2; J: TRBJ2-3
DNA: TGTGCCAGCAGTGAAGGTTTAGGGGGCTATAATTCACCCCTCCACTTT; CDR3: CASSEGLGGYNSPLHF; D: -; size: -; V: TRBV2; J: TRBJ1-6
DNA: TGCGCCAGCAGCCAACAGACAGCAGCGAACACCGGGGAGCTGTTTTTT; CDR3: CASSQQTAANTGELFF; D: -; size: -; V: TRBV5-1; J: TRBJ2-2
DNA: TGTGCCAGTTGGCGACAGACATATGGCTACACCTTC; CDR3: CASWRQTYGYTF; D: -; size: -; V: TRBV6-5; J: TRBJ1-2
DNA: TGTGCCAGCAGTCCATGGACTAGCGGGGGGACTTACAATGAGCAGTTCTTC; CDR3: CASSPWTSGGTYNEQFF; D: TRBD2; size: -; V: TRBV27; J: TRBJ2-1
DNA: TGTGCCAGCAGGGGCAGGCGGGAGGAAAAACTGTTTTTT; CDR3: CASRGRREEKLFF; D: -; size: -; V: TRBV4-2; J: TRBJ1-4
DNA: TGTGCCAGCCGACAGGGGTTGGAAAAACTGTTTTTT; CDR3: CASRQGLEKLFF; D: TRBD1; size: few; V: TRBV27; J: TRBJ1-4
DNA: TGTGCCAGCAGTCTAGGACAGGGTAGGTTCGAGCAGTACTTC; CDR3: CASSLGQGRFEQYF; D: TRBD1; size: -; V: TRBV27; J: TRBJ2-7
DNA: TGTGCCAGCTCACCAGGAGCCTTCTACGAGCAGTACTTC; CDR3: CASSPGAFYEQYF; D: -; size: -; V: TRBV18; J: TRBJ2-7
DNA: TGTGCCTGGGTGGCGGGCGACCTCATGAACACTGAAGCTTTCTTT; CDR3: CAWVAGDLMNTEAFF; D: -; size: -; V: TRBV30; J: TRBJ1-1
DNA: TGTGCCAGCAGCGTTCAGGGTGGCACTGAAGCTTTCTTT; CDR3: CASSVQGGTEAFF; D: -; size: few; V: TRBV5-6; J: TRBJ1-1
DNA: TGTGCTAGTGGTTCCGGGACTAGCGGGTCCCTAGGGCAAGAGACCCAGTACTTC; CDR3: CASGSGTSGSLGQETQYF; D: TRBD2; size: once; V: TRBV12-5; J: TRBJ2-5
DNA: TGTGCCAGCAGCCTCGGGGGTGGTTCTGATTCACCCCTCCACTTT; CDR3: CASSLGGGSDSPLHF; D: -; size: few; V: TRBV5-6; J: TRBJ1-6
DNA: TGTGCCAGCAGTCCTAGTAGCGGGGTCCTCCTCTACGAGCAGTACTTC; CDR3: CASSPSSGVLLYEQYF; D: TRBD2; size: -; V: TRBV27; J: TRBJ2-7
DNA: TGCGCCAGCAGCTCGACATTTGACAGGAGGCGGGAGGGGTACGAGCAGTACTTC; CDR3: CASSSTFDRRREGYEQYF; D: TRBD2; size: -; V: TRBV5-1; J: TRBJ2-7
DNA: TGTGCCAGCTCACCACCAATTGGTCAGGGGATTCGGTTGGGAAACATTCAGTACTTC; CDR3: CASSPPIGQGIRLGNIQYF; D: -; size: -; V: TRBV18; J: TRBJ2-4
DNA: TGTGCCAGCAGCTTGGGGACAGGGTTGAACACTGAAGCTTTCTTT; CDR3: CASSLGTGLNTEAFF; D: TRBD1; size: -; V: TRBV5-4; J: TRBJ1-1
DNA: TGCAGCGTTGGGGGCCGGAGCTCCTACGAGCAGTACTTC; CDR3: CSVGGRSSYEQYF; D: -; size: -; V: TRBV29-1; J: TRBJ2-7
DNA: TGTGCCAGCCGCGGGGGGGGATACACAGATACGCAGTATTTT; CDR3: CASRGGGYTDTQYF; D: TRBD2; size: -; V: TRBV28; J: TRBJ2-3
DNA: TGTGCCAGCTCACCAGGAGATAACGATGGAGGCTACACCTTC; CDR3: CASSPGDNDGGYTF; D: -; size: once; V: TRBV18; J: TRBJ1-2